The clone carrying this T cell receptor (beta chain) has a count of ten or more. Its matching antigen is unknown. The germline V gene has CDR1 SEHNR and CDR2 FQNEAQ (reference sequence). There are 13 residues in the CDR3. V lost 4 bases and J 7 bases, leaving 14 bases between the germline ends. Per the original data handling: Per-sample TCR counts ranged from roughly 20,000 to 700,000, median roughly 87,000. In TCRdb, the RACE reads were re-called with MiXCR into one record per CDR3 protein. TCRdb, not the authors, supplied the V and J calls. Among some 360,000 distinct CDR3 sequences listed, more than 4.5% were seen once. The data derive from a study of human T cells and chemical hapten exposure. Regarding the study as a whole: Alopecia was present in the donors, so their immune response may differ from healthy people's.

Regarding time point: pre-sensitization, week 0. Treatment given: therapeutic diphenylcyclopropenone sensitization with weekly scalp DPC. The sample in question was whole blood, obtained in connection with sensitization to the hapten diphenylcyclopropenone (DPC). This sequence was found in a woman in her 50s with alopecia areata. Some clones in this sample may be carry-over from other donors' samples. The chain links TRBV7-9 to TRBJ2-7, with D possibly matching TRBD2 (5 bases). As DNA, the CDR3 is TGTGCCAGCAGCTCAGCCGGGGTTCGGGAGCAGTACTTC. It specifies CASSSAGVREQYF.